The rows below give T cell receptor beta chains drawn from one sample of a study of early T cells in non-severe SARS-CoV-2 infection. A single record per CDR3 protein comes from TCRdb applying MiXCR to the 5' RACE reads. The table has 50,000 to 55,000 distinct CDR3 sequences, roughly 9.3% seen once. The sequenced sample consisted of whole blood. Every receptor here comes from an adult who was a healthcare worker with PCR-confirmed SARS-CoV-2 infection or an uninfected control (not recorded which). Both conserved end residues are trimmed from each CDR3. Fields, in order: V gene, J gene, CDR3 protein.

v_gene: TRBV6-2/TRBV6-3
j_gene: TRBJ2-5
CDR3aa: ASSFGTGGQETQY

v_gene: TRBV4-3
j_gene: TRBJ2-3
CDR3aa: ASSHHTGLAGVLDGTDTQY

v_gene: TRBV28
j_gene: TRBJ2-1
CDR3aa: ASRDTWGFDEQF

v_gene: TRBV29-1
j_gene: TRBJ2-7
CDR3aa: SVADSYEQY

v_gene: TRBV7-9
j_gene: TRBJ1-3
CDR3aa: ASSWRTGGNTIY

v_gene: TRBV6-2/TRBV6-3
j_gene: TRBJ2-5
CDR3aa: ASSYPGQGIPETQY

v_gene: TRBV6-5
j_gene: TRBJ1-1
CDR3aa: ASSYDSLGLNTEAF

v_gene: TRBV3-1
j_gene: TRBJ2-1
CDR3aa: ASSQVGKTSGSLNEQF

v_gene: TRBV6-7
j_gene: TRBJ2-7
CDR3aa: ASSYSGTSGSHRAGEQY

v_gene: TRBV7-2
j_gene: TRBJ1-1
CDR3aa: ASSLHGGTEAF

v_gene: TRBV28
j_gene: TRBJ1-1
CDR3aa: ASSSPGQGEPTEAF

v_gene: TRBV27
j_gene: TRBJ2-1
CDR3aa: ASSFVAVSYNEQF

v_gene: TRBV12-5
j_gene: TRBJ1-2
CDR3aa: ASGSGSAGYGYT

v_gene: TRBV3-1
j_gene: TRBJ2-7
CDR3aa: VSSPDRRVTYEQY

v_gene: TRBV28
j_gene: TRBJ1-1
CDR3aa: ANSPPNRNTEAF

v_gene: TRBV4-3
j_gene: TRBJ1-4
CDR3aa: ASSQDTGGGATNEKLF